The clone carrying this TCR beta chain turned up a few times. Its matching antigen is unknown. The authors reverse transcribed all of the isolated RNA, so sequencing captured expressed TCRB transcripts. Deep immunoSEQ sequencing covered naive, central memory and regulatory T cell samples. Sequenced by immunoSEQ multiplex PCR; TCRdb stores in-frame clones only, minus some. The sample carries a few hundred thousand clones, 9% to 10% recorded once. Staining for CD45RO/CCR7/CD25/CD127/CD95/CD27 allowed sorting of CD4+ naive, central memory, regulatory and stem cell-like memory cells. The data belong to a study of beta chain features in type 1 diabetes. Study observations and caveats: The question left open here concerned HLA type influencing TCRB rearrangement.

V shed 5 bases and J shed 0 bases, with 14 bases lying between them. The germline CDR1 and CDR2 sequences are SGHAT and FQNNGV. This CDR3 spans 16 amino acids. The chain uses TRBV11-2 and TRBJ2-4; D perhaps matches TRBD1 (5 bases). Material for sequencing was naive CD4+ T cells from blood. The receptor's source is a woman aged 18-30 years in good health. The CDR3 DNA reads TGTGCCAGCAGCCGAGACAGATTGCTAGCCAAAAACATTCAGTACTTC. Translated: CASSRDRLLAKNIQYF.